The 27 T cell receptor beta chains reported below all come from one sample, sequenced in a study of low-dose radiotherapy and immunotherapy resistance in tumors. cDNA synthesis used a TRAV/TRBV-specific primer set for both chains. Amplification of TCRs used a constant-region primer and V-primer adapter for 20 PCR cycles. TCRdb re-called the reads with MiXCR, one entry per CDR3 protein. The sample includes under 95,000 distinct CDR3 sequences, roughly a sixth of them seen just once. Time point here: before trial treatment. The sequenced sample was PBMCs, obtained before treatment. These receptors were collected from a male donor with prostate cancer.

This clonotype was observed many times. V gene TRBV29-1 combines with J gene TRBJ2-7, with 7 nucleotides matching TRBD1. The CDR3 contains 11 residues. V lost 7 bases and J lost 2; bases outside the gene matches: 2. CDR1 and CDR2 (germline): SQVTM, ANQGSEA. The CDR3 loop reads CSAGQTYEQYF. The CDR3 DNA reads TGCAGCGCGGGACAGACCTACGAGCAGTACTTC.

This clonotype was seen many times. J is TRBJ1-5 and V is TRBV18; 7 bases agree with TRBD1. Germline V gives CDR1 KGHSH, CDR2 LQKENI. With 6 bases clipped from V and 8 bases from J, the junction kept 10 bases outside the gene matches. This CDR3 has 14 amino acids. The CDR3 nucleotides read TGTGCCAGCTCGCAGACAGGGAGATTGGAGCCCCAGCATTTT. This translates into CASSQTGRLEPQHF.

The table lists this clonotype with many counts. J is TRBJ1-1 and V is TRBV11-2; D not certain. CDR3 length: 15 amino acids. V lost 5 bases and J 0 bases, leaving 13 bases between the germline ends. CDR1 is SGHAT, CDR2 FQNNGV, per germline. The CDR3 coding sequence is TGTGCCAGCAGCCCGGCGGGCACCATGAACACTGAAGCTTTCTTT. As protein: CASSPAGTMNTEAFF.

This clonotype was detected many times. The V call is TRBV10-3, the J call TRBJ2-7; D is ambiguous. This CDR3 spans 14 amino acids. Trimming took 0 bases from V and 3 from J, leaving 9 bases between them. Germline V lookup: CDR1 ENHRY, CDR2 SYGVKD. In DNA, the CDR3 is TGTGCCATCAGTGAGTCGCCACAGAACTACGAGCAGTACTTC. It codes for CAISESPQNYEQYF.

This clonotype was detected ten times or more. The chain combines TRBV20-1 with TRBJ2-1; 8 bases align to TRBD2. With 3 bases clipped from V and 9 bases from J, the junction kept 10 bases outside the gene matches. Germline values: CDR1 DFQATT, CDR2 SNEGSKA (reference sequence). This CDR3 is built from 14 residues. The CDR3 DNA sequence: TGCAGTGCTAGTAGGCGGGGGGTCCCCTCTGAGCAGTTCTTC. Protein sequence: CSASRRGVPSEQFF.

This clonotype was found a few times. The chain recombines TRBV18 with TRBJ2-3, with D uncertain. Germline V lookup: CDR1 KGHSH, CDR2 LQKENI. This CDR3 has 17 residues. Trimming shortened V by 2 bases and J by 2 bases, and 17 bases separated the two germline ends. The CDR3 region is CASSPESVHIFTDTQYF. Here the CDR3 DNA reads TGTGCCAGCTCACCAGAGTCGGTGCACATTTTCACAGATACGCAGTATTTT.

This clonotype was seen ten or more times. The CDR3 spells CSGRQGNTGELFF. DNA for the CDR3: TGCAGCGGAAGACAGGGAAACACCGGGGAGCTGTTTTTT. The chain uses TRBV29-1 and TRBJ2-2, with 7 nucleotides matching TRBD1. CDR3 length: 13 residues. The germline V gene encodes CDR1 SQVTM and CDR2 ANQGSEA. With 7 bases clipped from V and 2 bases from J, the junction kept 4 bases outside the gene matches.

With regard to this clonotype: One junction end disagrees with the germline gene, perhaps due to a read error. The chain links TRBV7-2 to TRBJ2-7, with 8 bases aligning to TRBD1. This CDR3 is built from 16 residues. The germline V gene has CDR1 SGHTA and CDR2 FQGNSA. The CDR3: CARGQDLLNGSCEQYF. CDR3 in DNA: TGTGCCAGGGGACAGGACCTACTGAATGGCTCCTGCGAGCAGTACTTC. The variable domain in full, with the rest retrieved from reference TRBV7-2 and TRBJ2-7, is GAGVSQSPSNKVTEKGKDVELRCDPISGHTALYWYRQSLGQGLEFLIYFQGNSAPDKSGLPSDRFSAERTGGSVSTLTIQRTQQEDSAVYLCARGQDLLNGSCEQYFGPGTRLTVT.

This clonotype has a count of ten or more. The chain is built from TRBV20-1 and TRBJ1-1, with a tentative D call TRBD1 (5 bases). From germline, CDR1 is DFQATT and CDR2 SNEGSKA (reference sequence). V gave up 1 base and J gave up 3 bases, with 9 bases separating them. The CDR3 consists of 13 residues. The DNA of the CDR3 is TGCAGTGCTAGAGTTGACAGCGACACTGAAGCTTTCTTT. This gives the protein CSARVDSDTEAFF.

The CDR3 coding sequence is TGTGCCAGCAGCAAAAGCCGGGACACTAACACCGGGGAGCTGTTTTTT. It specifies CASSKSRDTNTGELFF. This sequence joins TRBV7-8 and TRBJ2-2; tentatively, D is TRBD1 (6 bases). Trimming removed 5 bases at V and 2 bases at J, with 15 bases between. From germline, CDR1 is SGHVS and CDR2 FQNEAQ. This CDR3 is built from 16 residues. Full variable domain (remainder filled in from reference TRBV7-8 and TRBJ2-2): GAGVSQSPRYKVAKRGQDVALRCDPISGHVSLFWYQQALGQGPEFLTYFQNEAQLDKSGLPSDRFFAERPEGSVSTLKIQRTQQEDSAVYLCASSKSRDTNTGELFFGEGSRLTVL.

This clonotype was observed many times. This rearrangement joins TRBV3-1 to TRBJ2-5; 10 bases align to TRBD1. The CDR3 spans 16 residues. V gave up 5 bases and J gave up 1 base; unmatched junction bases: 7. CDR1 is LGHDT and CDR2 is YNNKEL in the germline V gene (reference sequence). CDR3 in DNA: TGTGCCAGCAGCTTTCCGGGACAGGGGATCCAAGAGACCCAGTACTTC. Residues: CASSFPGQGIQETQYF.

This clonotype was recorded many times. V and J are TRBV29-1 and TRBJ2-1; D possibly corresponds to TRBD2 (6 bases). The CDR3 totals 13 residues. The germline gives CDR1 SQVTM, CDR2 ANQGSEA. Trimming removed 7 bases from V and 2 bases from J, with 12 bases in between. CDR3 in amino acids: CSGGTLAYNEQFF. The CDR3 DNA reads TGCAGCGGAGGGACTTTAGCCTACAATGAGCAGTTCTTC.

V usage is TRBV20-1 and J usage is TRBJ2-7, with TRBD1 matching over 8 bases. V was clipped by 6 bases and J by 6 bases; unmatched bases: 10. CDR1 is DFQATT and CDR2 is SNEGSKA in the germline V gene (reference sequence). CDR3 length: 13 amino acids. The CDR3 DNA reads TGCAGTGCCGCAGACAGGGGTAAGGCCGAGCAGTACTTC. Residues: CSAADRGKAEQYF.

This clonotype was counted many times. The chain carries TRBV6-6 and TRBJ2-7, with TRBD2 matching 8 bases. The length of the CDR3 is 12 residues. Germline CDR1 is MNHNY and CDR2 is SVGAGI (reference sequence). After removal of 8 bases from V and 4 bases from J, the junction contained 4 bases not matched to a gene. CDR3 bases: TGTGCCAGCCGATCGGGGGGGTACGAGCAGTACTTC. It specifies CASRSGGYEQYF.

This clonotype was picked up many times. The rearrangement joins TRBV11-2 to TRBJ2-7; D remains ambiguous. The germline V gene encodes CDR1 SGHAT and CDR2 FQNNGV. The V end lost 3 bases, the J end lost 0 bases, and 6 bases lay between the germline ends. The CDR3 has 13 amino acids. The CDR3 loop is CASSFLGSYEQYF. CDR3 in DNA: TGTGCCAGCAGCTTCTTGGGCTCCTACGAGCAGTACTTC.

The sample holds many counts of this clonotype. This rearrangement joins TRBV30 to TRBJ1-4; D ambiguous. The CDR3 spans 13 residues. The V gene's germline CDR1 is GTSNPN and CDR2 SVGIG (reference sequence). Trimming pared 2 bases from V and 8 bases from J, leaving 12 bases between. CDR3 sequence (DNA): TGTGCCTGGAGTACCGGGTTCGGCGAAAAACTGTTTTTT. Encoded protein: CAWSTGFGEKLFF.

On this clonotype itself: With only one base between it and a far larger clone, this is likely a read error. This chain connects TRBV7-9 to TRBJ2-2; maybe TRBD1 (5 bases). The CDR3 totals 16 residues. Germline lookup yields CDR1 SEHNR and CDR2 FQNEAQ (reference sequence). CDR3 region: CASGLTSGLSTGELFF. The CDR3 DNA sequence: TGTGCCAGCGGCTTAACCTCAGGGTTGAGCACCGGGGAGCTGTTTTTT.

This clonotype was recorded at least ten times. The chain employs TRBV7-3 and TRBJ2-5; D call uncertain. The CDR3 contains 15 residues. Trimming cost V 2 bases and J 1 base, with 11 bases left between them. Germline assignment: CDR1 SGHTA and CDR2 FQGTGA. CDR3 residues: CASSLLGRSQETQYF. Written as DNA, the CDR3 is TGTGCCAGCAGCTTATTGGGCAGGTCCCAAGAGACCCAGTACTTC.

This clonotype has ten or more counts. The chain links TRBV23-1 to TRBJ2-5; 9 nucleotides line up with TRBD1. TRBV23-1 carries the ORF label, with uncertain function. The CDR3 extends over 14 amino acids. V was pared by 10 bases and J by 5 bases, with 11 bases of the junction left unmatched. The CDR3 sequence: CAKSRDREVETQYF. As DNA, the CDR3 is TGCGCCAAAAGCCGGGACAGGGAAGTCGAGACCCAGTACTTC.

In this sample, this clonotype turned up many times. This chain connects TRBV6-5 to TRBJ2-3; 7 nucleotides align to TRBD2. The CDR3 totals 14 residues. V gave up 6 bases and J gave up 0 bases; unmatched junction bases: 3. Germline values: CDR1 MNHEY, CDR2 SVGAGI. CDR3 protein: CASRTSASTDTQYF. The CDR3, as DNA: TGTGCCAGCAGAACTAGCGCTAGCACAGATACGCAGTATTTT.

At least ten counts were recorded for this clonotype. The chain couples TRBV11-2 to TRBJ2-4; TRBD1 matches 11 bases. V dropped 3 bases and J dropped 7; count of bases not matched to a gene: 5. CDR3 length: 15 residues. Germline CDR1 is SGHAT and CDR2 is FQNNGV. The CDR3: CASSFSGQGGNIQYF. The CDR3 region has the DNA TGTGCCAGCAGCTTTTCGGGACAGGGGGGGAACATTCAGTACTTC.

Many counts were recorded for this clonotype. This chain connects TRBV19 to TRBJ2-5; TRBD1 is a possible D gene (5 bases). The V gene lost 3 bases and the J gene lost 4 bases, with 15 bases spanning the gap. The germline V gene has CDR1 LNHDA and CDR2 SQIVND (reference sequence). The CDR3 length is 15 residues. The DNA of the CDR3 is TGTGCCAGTAGTATCCGCAGGGATGGTGGAGAGACCCAGTACTTC. Residues: CASSIRRDGGETQYF.

This clonotype appeared many times. Here the CDR3 reads CASSQGTGDQYEQYF. CDR3 nucleotides: TGCGCCAGCAGCCAAGGGACAGGGGACCAGTACGAGCAGTACTTC. This chain joins TRBV4-3 and TRBJ2-7, with 9 nucleotides matching TRBD1. V lost 1 base to trimming and J lost 4 bases; unmatched junction nucleotides: 5. Germline CDR1 reads LGHNA; CDR2 reads YSLEER. This CDR3 is built from 15 residues.

The table lists this clonotype with many counts. The chain is built from TRBV7-8 and TRBJ2-5; 7 nucleotides agree with TRBD1. Germline V gene lookup returns CDR1 SGHVS and CDR2 FQNEAQ. J gave up 3 bases and V 1 base, and 2 bases lay outside the gene matches. This CDR3 contains 14 residues. The CDR3 is CASSLVTGEETQYF. DNA for the CDR3: TGTGCCAGCAGCTTAGTCACAGGGGAAGAGACCCAGTACTTC.

DNA of the CDR3: TGTGCCAGCAGTTCGGACAGGGCCTACTTC. Translation gives CASSSDRAYF. The chain links TRBV28 to TRBJ2-5, with 8 bases aligning to TRBD1. Unmatched junction bases numbered 3, after V lost 4 bases and J lost 14 bases. The CDR3 loop spans 10 amino acids. CDR1 and CDR2 from the germline V gene are MDHEN and SYDVKM.

As to this clonotype: Since a far larger clone is one base different, this is likely a read error. The CDR3 DNA reads TGTGCCAGCAGCGTAGCAGGTCGTGAGGACGAGCAGTTCTTC. This translates into CASSVAGREDEQFF. This rearrangement joins TRBV9 to TRBJ2-1; D gene ambiguous. The CDR3 consists of 14 residues. V lost 0 bases to trimming and J lost 10 bases, with 14 bases between them. Germline-derived CDR1 and CDR2 are SGDLS and YYNGEE.

This clonotype was counted ten times or more. The rearrangement links TRBV20-1 to TRBJ1-3; D not certain. Germline V gene data show CDR1 as DFQATT and CDR2 as SNEGSKA (reference sequence). CDR3 length: 14 amino acids. V was cut by 2 bases and J by 0 bases, with 8 bases left in between. CDR3 in DNA: TGCAGTGCTAGATTACCAAACTCTGGAAACACCATATATTTT. Translated, it gives CSARLPNSGNTIYF.